This is a list of T cell receptor beta chains from one sample in a study of control samples from healthy donors and cancer patients. Here immunoSEQ multiplex PCR was the method, and the copy in TCRdb shows in-frame clones only, minus some. Here the sample spans 170,000 or so clones, around 93% being singletons. Sequenced sample: blood. The source is a man in his late teens or twenties in good health. The CDR3 runs from the conserved cysteine through the conserved F or W. Fields, in order: D gene, V gene, clone size, J gene, CDR3 DNA, CDR3 protein. D genes are given only for firm matches. Clone size, where shown, is once, few, many, or a class for clones that have expanded.

.,TRBV6-1,.,TRBJ1-4,TGTGCCAGACTCCACTGGGTAGGCGAAAAACTGTTTTTT,CARLHWVGEKLFF
.,TRBV4-1,.,TRBJ2-1,TGCGCCAGCAGCCAAGACGACAGGAGCTCCTACAATGAGCAGTTCTTC,CASSQDDRSSYNEQFF
TRBD1,TRBV5-1,.,TRBJ1-3,TGCGCCAGCAGCCGGGACAGGAACTCTGGAAACACCATATATTTT,CASSRDRNSGNTIYF
.,TRBV12-3/TRBV12-4,.,TRBJ2-5,TGTGCCAGCAGTTCGTGGGGAGAAGAGACCCAGTACTTC,CASSSWGEETQYF
.,TRBV4-1,.,TRBJ1-4,TGCGCCAGCAGCCAAGCTGGGCAGCCGTCTAATGAAAAACTGTTTTTT,CASSQAGQPSNEKLFF
.,TRBV19,.,TRBJ2-7,TGTGCCAGTAGCACGAAGCAGGGGGGATCGGGAGAGCAGTACTTC,CASSTKQGGSGEQYF
.,TRBV19,.,TRBJ1-5,TGTGCCAGTAGTATAGATTCAGCATCCAGGGGAAGACAGCCCCAGCATTTT,CASSIDSASRGRQPQHF
.,TRBV7-2,.,TRBJ1-6,TGTACCAGCAGCTTAGCAGCTGCTAATTCACCCCTCCACTTT,CTSSLAAANSPLHF
.,TRBV19,once,TRBJ2-3,TGTGCCAGTAGTATGTTTGGGAAGAGGGCAGATACGCAGTATTTT,CASSMFGKRADTQYF
.,TRBV30,.,TRBJ1-2,TGTGCCTGGAGTGACGGCTTGGGCTATGGCTACACCTTC,CAWSDGLGYGYTF
TRBD2,TRBV10-3,.,TRBJ2-1,TGTGCCATCAGTGCTAGCGGGGGGGCCCAAAATGAGCAGTTCTTC,CAISASGGAQNEQFF
.,TRBV2,.,TRBJ2-7,TGTGCCAGCACCAGCCGGGACACGAGCTCCTACGAGCAGTACTTC,CASTSRDTSSYEQYF
TRBD1,TRBV24-1,.,TRBJ2-2,TGTGCCACCAGGACAGGGGACACCGGGGAGCTGTTTTTT,CATRTGDTGELFF
.,TRBV18,.,TRBJ2-3,TGTGCCAGCTCACCAAAGGGCGGAACTAGCTTCTTCGATACGCAGTATTTT,CASSPKGGTSFFDTQYF
.,TRBV7-3,.,TRBJ2-7,TGTGCCAGCAGCTTTGGCGGGGACTCCTACGAGCAGTACTTC,CASSFGGDSYEQYF
TRBD1,TRBV30,once,TRBJ2-3,TGTGCCTGGAATGGGGGACAGGGGCCTTCGGATACGCAGTATTTT,CAWNGGQGPSDTQYF
TRBD1,TRBV18,.,TRBJ1-2,TGTGCCAGCTCACTAGGACAGGGCGGGGACTATGGCTACACCTTC,CASSLGQGGDYGYTF
.,TRBV9,once,TRBJ1-6,TGTGCCAGCAGCGATCCGTCGACCCCGAGGAGCTCCTATAATTCACCCCTCCACTTT,CASSDPSTPRSSYNSPLHF
.,TRBV29-1,once,TRBJ2-5,TGCGGCACCACAACCTCGGAGACCCAGTACTTC,CGTTTSETQYF
.,TRBV2,.,TRBJ1-5,TGTGCCAGCAGACTGACAGAGAATCAGCCCCAGCATTTT,CASRLTENQPQHF
TRBD2,TRBV3-1/TRBV3-2,once,TRBJ2-7,TGTGCCAGCAGCCATGGACTAGCGGGGGTCGAGCAGTACTTC,CASSHGLAGVEQYF
.,TRBV5-1,.,TRBJ1-1,TGCGCCAGCAGCTTGGCAACATCTACCAACACTGAAGCTTTCTTT,CASSLATSTNTEAFF
.,TRBV3-1/TRBV3-2,.,TRBJ1-2,TGTGCCAGCAGCCGAACCGACATGGGGTTCAACTATGGCTACACCTTC,CASSRTDMGFNYGYTF
TRBD2,TRBV2,.,TRBJ2-1,TGTGCCAGCAGCCCAAGAGCGGGGTCCTCCTACAATGAGCAGTTCTTC,CASSPRAGSSYNEQFF
TRBD1,TRBV5-1,.,TRBJ1-3,TGCGCCAGCAGCAAGGGACAGCCCGCAGGAAACACCATATATTTT,CASSKGQPAGNTIYF
TRBD1,TRBV5-4,few,TRBJ2-7,TGTGCCAGCAGCTCCGGGACAGGGGATAACGAGCAGTACTTC,CASSSGTGDNEQYF
TRBD1,TRBV19,.,TRBJ1-2,TGTGCCAGTAGTCCACTCGGACAGGGATGGAACTATGGCTACACCTTC,CASSPLGQGWNYGYTF
.,TRBV6-6,.,TRBJ1-5,TGTGCCATCCATGAACCTGACAGACTCAATCAGCCCCAGCATTTT,CAIHEPDRLNQPQHF
TRBD1,TRBV11-1,.,TRBJ2-7,TGTGCCAGCAGCGGGTGGACAGGGGTTGGACACGAGCAGTACTTC,CASSGWTGVGHEQYF
TRBD1,TRBV4-2,.,TRBJ2-5,TGTGCCAGCAGCCCCGAGGGGGCCCAAGAGACCCAGTACTTC,CASSPEGAQETQYF
TRBD1,TRBV6-1,.,TRBJ1-5,TGTGCCAGCAGTGAAATCGGGACAGGGATCAATCAGCCCCAGCATTTT,CASSEIGTGINQPQHF
.,TRBV13,.,TRBJ1-3,TGTGCCAGCAGCTTCAGAGGAAACACCATATATTTT,CASSFRGNTIYF
.,TRBV29-1,.,TRBJ2-1,TGCAGCGTTGGCGAAGGAGACAATGAGCAGTTCTTC,CSVGEGDNEQFF
TRBD2,TRBV25-1,.,TRBJ2-1,TGTGCCAGCACTGGGGATAGCGGGGATTACAATGAGCAGTTCTTC,CASTGDSGDYNEQFF
.,TRBV12-5,.,TRBJ2-2,TGTGCTAGTGGTTTGCCGACCCTAGACAAGAACACCGGGGAGCTGTTTTTT,CASGLPTLDKNTGELFF
.,TRBV9,few,TRBJ2-1,TGTGCCAGCAGCCTCCGCCAGGGCAGCCATGAGCAGTTCTTC,CASSLRQGSHEQFF
.,TRBV5-4,.,TRBJ2-2,TGTGCCAGCAGCTGGCGTAGCGCGAACACCGGGGAGCTGTTTTTT,CASSWRSANTGELFF
TRBD1,TRBV7-9,.,TRBJ1-1,TGTGCCAGCAGCCGGACAGGGGGGATGACTGAAGCTTTCTTT,CASSRTGGMTEAFF
.,TRBV19,.,TRBJ2-1,TGTGCCACACGGATCTTTAGCTCCTACAATGAGCAGTTCTTC,CATRIFSSYNEQFF
TRBD1,TRBV19,.,TRBJ1-5,TGTGCCAGCAGGGGGTGGGGGGAGCAGCCCCAGCATTTT,CASRGWGEQPQHF
TRBD1,TRBV5-1,.,TRBJ2-1,TGCGCCAGCAGCTTGGAGGGGGCTATGATTAGCTCCTACAATGAGCAGTTCTTC,CASSLEGAMISSYNEQFF
.,TRBV5-3,.,TRBJ1-1,TGTGCCAGAAGCTTGGAGGGGGGTTGGCCAGGGCGATTGGGCACTGAAGCTTTCTTT,CARSLEGGWPGRLGTEAFF
.,TRBV7-2,.,TRBJ2-1,TGTGCCAGCAGCGGGGGTCCGAACAATGAGCAGTTCTTC,CASSGGPNNEQFF
.,TRBV19,.,TRBJ1-2,TGTGCCAGTAGTTTTCAACCAACAGGACTTAACTATGGCTACACCTTC,CASSFQPTGLNYGYTF
TRBD1,TRBV24-1,.,TRBJ2-2,TGTGCCACCAGTGAGCGACAGGGCCTGAACACCGGGGAGCTGTTTTTT,CATSERQGLNTGELFF
TRBD2,TRBV29-1,.,TRBJ2-1,TGCAGCGTCCAGGGACTAGCGGGGGGCCAACTGCAGTTCTTC,CSVQGLAGGQLQFF
TRBD1,TRBV28,.,TRBJ1-2,TGTGCCAGCAGTCTTAGTCCCGGGACAGGGATTAGGACCTTC,CASSLSPGTGIRTF
.,TRBV2,.,TRBJ2-3,TGTGCCAGCAGTGAACGGGAAGATACGCAGTATTTT,CASSEREDTQYF
TRBD1,TRBV29-1,.,TRBJ2-3,TGCAGCGCTACGGAACAGGGGCCAGATACGCAGTATTTT,CSATEQGPDTQYF
TRBD2,TRBV10-1,.,TRBJ2-3,TGCGCCAGCAGTGATACTAGCGGGAGCACAGATACGCAGTATTTT,CASSDTSGSTDTQYF
.,TRBV30,.,TRBJ2-1,TGTGCCTGGGTTCTTTACAATGAGCAGTTCTTC,CAWVLYNEQFF
.,TRBV6-2/TRBV6-3,few,TRBJ1-1,TGTGCCAGCAGTTACGTCGGGCAGGGCGAAGCTTTCTTT,CASSYVGQGEAFF
.,TRBV2,.,TRBJ1-5,TGTGCCAGCAGTGAAGTAAATCAGCCCCAGCATTTT,CASSEVNQPQHF
.,TRBV5-1,.,TRBJ1-3,TGCGCCAGCAGCTTCGCAGGCCTCTCTGGAAACACCATATATTTT,CASSFAGLSGNTIYF
.,TRBV14,.,TRBJ1-2,TGTGCCAGCAGCTCTCTCCGGGACGCTAATAACTATGGCTACACCTTC,CASSSLRDANNYGYTF